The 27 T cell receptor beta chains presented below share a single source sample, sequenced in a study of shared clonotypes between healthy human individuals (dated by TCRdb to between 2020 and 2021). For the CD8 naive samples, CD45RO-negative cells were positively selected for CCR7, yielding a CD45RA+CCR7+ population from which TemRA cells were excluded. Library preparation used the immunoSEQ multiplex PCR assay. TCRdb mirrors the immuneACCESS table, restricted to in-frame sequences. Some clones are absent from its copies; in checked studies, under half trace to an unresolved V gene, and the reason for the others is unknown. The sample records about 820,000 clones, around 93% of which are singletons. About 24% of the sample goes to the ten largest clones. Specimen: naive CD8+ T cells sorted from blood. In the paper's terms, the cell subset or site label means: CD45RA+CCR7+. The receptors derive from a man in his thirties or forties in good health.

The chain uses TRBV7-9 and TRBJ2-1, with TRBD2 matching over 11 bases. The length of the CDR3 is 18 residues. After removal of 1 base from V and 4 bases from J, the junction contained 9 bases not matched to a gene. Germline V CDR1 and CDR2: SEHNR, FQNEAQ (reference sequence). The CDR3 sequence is CASSLDLGPSGRYNEQFF. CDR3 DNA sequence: TGTGCCAGCAGCTTAGACCTGGGGCCTAGCGGGAGGTACAATGAGCAGTTCTTC. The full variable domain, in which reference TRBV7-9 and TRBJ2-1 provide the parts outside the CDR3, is DTGVSQNPRHKITKRGQNVTFRCDPISEHNRLYWYRQTLGQGPEFLTYFQNEAQLEKSRLLSDRFSAERPKGSFSTLEIQRTEQGDSAMYLCASSLDLGPSGRYNEQFFGPGTRLTVL.

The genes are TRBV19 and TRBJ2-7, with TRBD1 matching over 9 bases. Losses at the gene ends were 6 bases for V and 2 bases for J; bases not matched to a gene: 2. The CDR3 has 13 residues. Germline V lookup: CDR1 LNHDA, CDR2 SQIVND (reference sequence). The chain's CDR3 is CASRGQGPYEQYF. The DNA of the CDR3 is TGTGCCAGTAGGGGACAGGGTCCCTACGAGCAGTACTTC.

CDR3 sequence reads: CASSWGLASVSFVNEQFF. DNA for the CDR3: TGCGCCAGCAGCTGGGGACTAGCTTCGGTTAGTTTCGTCAATGAGCAGTTCTTC. The rearrangement uses TRBV5-1 and TRBJ2-1; 9 nucleotides agree with TRBD2. Germline-derived CDR1 and CDR2 are SGHRS and YFSETQ. Trimming at V came to 3 bases and at J to 6 bases, leaving 16 bases not matched to a gene. The CDR3 runs to 18 residues.

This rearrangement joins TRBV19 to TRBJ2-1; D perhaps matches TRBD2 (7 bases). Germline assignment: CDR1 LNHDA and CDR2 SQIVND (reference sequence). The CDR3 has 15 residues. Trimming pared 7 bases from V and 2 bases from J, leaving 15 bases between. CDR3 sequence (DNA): TGTGCCAGTACGGGGGGCGGACCCGCCTACAATGAGCAGTTCTTC. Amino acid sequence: CASTGGGPAYNEQFF.

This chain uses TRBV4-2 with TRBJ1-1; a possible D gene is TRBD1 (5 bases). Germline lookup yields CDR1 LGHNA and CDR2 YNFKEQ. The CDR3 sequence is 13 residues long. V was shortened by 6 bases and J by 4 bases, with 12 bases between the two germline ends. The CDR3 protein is CASRQLGPTEAFF. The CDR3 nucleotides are TGTGCCAGCAGGCAACTGGGGCCCACTGAAGCTTTCTTT.

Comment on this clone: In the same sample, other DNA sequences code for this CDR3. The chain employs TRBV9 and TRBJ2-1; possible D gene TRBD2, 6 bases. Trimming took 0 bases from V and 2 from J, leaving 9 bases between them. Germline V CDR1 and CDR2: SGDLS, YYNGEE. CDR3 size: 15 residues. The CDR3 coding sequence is TGTGCCAGCAGCGTAGGCGGAGGGGCCTACAATGAGCAGTTCTTC. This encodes CASSVGGGAYNEQFF.

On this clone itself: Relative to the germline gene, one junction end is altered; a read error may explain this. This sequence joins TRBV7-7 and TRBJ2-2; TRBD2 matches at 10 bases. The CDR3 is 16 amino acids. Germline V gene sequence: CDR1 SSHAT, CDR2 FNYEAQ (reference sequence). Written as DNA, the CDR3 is TGTGCTAGCAGCCCCGGACTAGCGGCGGGCACCGGGGAGCTGTTTTTT. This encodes CASSPGLAAGTGELFF.

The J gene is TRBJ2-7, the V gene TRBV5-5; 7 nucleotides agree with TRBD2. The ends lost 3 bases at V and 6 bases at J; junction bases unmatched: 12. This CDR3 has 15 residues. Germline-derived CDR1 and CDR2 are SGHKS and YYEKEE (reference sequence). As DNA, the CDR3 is TGTGCCAGCAGCTCAGACCTACGGACTAGGCTCGAGCAGTACTTC. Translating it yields CASSSDLRTRLEQYF.

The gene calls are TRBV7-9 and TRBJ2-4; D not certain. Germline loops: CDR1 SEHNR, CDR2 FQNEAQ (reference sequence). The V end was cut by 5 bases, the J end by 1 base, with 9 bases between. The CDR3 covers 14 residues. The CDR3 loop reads CASSPPGAKNIQYF. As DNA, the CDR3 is TGTGCCAGCAGCCCCCCAGGTGCCAAAAACATTCAGTACTTC.

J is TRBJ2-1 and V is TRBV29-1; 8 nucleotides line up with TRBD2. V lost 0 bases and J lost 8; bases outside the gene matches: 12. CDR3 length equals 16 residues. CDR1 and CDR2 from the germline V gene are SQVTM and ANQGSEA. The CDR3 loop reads CSVEDPKAGAAYEQFF. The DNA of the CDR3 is TGCAGCGTTGAAGACCCGAAAGCGGGGGCAGCATATGAGCAGTTCTTC.

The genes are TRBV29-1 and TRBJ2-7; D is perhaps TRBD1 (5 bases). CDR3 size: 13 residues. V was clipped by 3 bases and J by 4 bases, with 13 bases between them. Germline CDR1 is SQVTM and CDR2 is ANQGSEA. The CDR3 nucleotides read TGCAGCGTTGAGAGTCGTAGGGGATACGAGCAGTACTTC. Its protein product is CSVESRRGYEQYF.

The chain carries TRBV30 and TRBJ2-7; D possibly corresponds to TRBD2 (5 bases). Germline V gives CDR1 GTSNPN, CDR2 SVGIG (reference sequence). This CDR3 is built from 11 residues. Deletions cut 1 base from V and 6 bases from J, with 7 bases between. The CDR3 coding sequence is TGTGCCTGGAGTGACGGAGGCGAGCAGTACTTC. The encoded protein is CAWSDGGEQYF.

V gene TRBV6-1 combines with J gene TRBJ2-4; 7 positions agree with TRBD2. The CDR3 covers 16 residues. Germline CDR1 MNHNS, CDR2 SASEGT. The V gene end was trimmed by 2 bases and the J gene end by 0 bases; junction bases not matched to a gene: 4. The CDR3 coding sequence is TGTGCCAGCAGTGAATGGGGGGGAGAAGCCAAAAACATTCAGTACTTC. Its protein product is CASSEWGGEAKNIQYF.

The CDR3 region has the DNA TGTGCCAGCAGACTGGGACAGGGAGGGGGAAACATTCAGTACTTC. Encoded protein: CASRLGQGGGNIQYF. J is TRBJ2-4 and V is TRBV5-6; 9 bases agree with TRBD1. This CDR3 spans 15 amino acids. Germline lookup yields CDR1 SGHDT and CDR2 YYEEEE. Trimming removed 5 bases from V and 6 bases from J; junction bases left unmatched: 9.

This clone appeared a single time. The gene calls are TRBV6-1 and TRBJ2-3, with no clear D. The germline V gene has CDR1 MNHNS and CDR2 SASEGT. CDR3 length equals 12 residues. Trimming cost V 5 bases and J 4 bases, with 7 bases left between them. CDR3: CASSWGSDTQYF. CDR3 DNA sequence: TGTGCCAGCAGTTGGGGTTCAGATACGCAGTATTTT.

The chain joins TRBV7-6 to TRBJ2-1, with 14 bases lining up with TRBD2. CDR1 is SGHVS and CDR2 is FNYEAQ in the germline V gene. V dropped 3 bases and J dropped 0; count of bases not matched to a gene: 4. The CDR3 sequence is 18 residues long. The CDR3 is CASSLGLAGASSYNEQFF. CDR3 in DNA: TGTGCCAGCAGCTTGGGACTAGCGGGAGCGAGCTCCTACAATGAGCAGTTCTTC. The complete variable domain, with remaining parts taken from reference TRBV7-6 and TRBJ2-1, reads GAGVSQSPRYKVTKRGQDVALRCDPISGHVSLYWYRQALGQGPEFLTYFNYEAQQDKSGLPNDRFSAERPEGSISTLTIQRTEQRDSAMYRCASSLGLAGASSYNEQFFGPGTRLTVL.

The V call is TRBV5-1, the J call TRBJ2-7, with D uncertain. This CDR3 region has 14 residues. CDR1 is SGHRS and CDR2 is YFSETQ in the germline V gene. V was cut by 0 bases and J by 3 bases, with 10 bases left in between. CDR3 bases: TGCGCCAGCAGCTTGGAGGTGGTTGGCTACGAGCAGTACTTC. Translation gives CASSLEVVGYEQYF.

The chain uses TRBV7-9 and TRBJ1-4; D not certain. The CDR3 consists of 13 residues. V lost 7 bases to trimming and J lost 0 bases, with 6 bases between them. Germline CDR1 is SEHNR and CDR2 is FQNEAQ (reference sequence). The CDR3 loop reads CASTFATNEKLFF. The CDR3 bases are TGTGCCAGCACCTTTGCAACTAATGAAAAACTGTTTTTT.

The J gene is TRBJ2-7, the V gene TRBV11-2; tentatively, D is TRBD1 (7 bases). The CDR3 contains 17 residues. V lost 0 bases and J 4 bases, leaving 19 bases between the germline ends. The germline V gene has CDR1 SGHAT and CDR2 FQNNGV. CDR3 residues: CASSLDRRGPRDYEQYF. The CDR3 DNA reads TGTGCCAGCAGCTTAGATCGGAGGGGGCCTCGAGATTACGAGCAGTACTTC.

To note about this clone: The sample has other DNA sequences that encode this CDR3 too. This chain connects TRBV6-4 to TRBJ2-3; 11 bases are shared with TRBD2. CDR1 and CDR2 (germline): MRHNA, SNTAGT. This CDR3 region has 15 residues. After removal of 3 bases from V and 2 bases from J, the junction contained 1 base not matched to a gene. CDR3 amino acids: CASSDSGRATDTQYF. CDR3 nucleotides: TGTGCCAGCAGTGATAGCGGGAGGGCCACAGATACGCAGTATTTT.

CDR3 loop: CSVRGLTGELFF. The CDR3 region has the DNA TGCAGCGTTAGGGGGCTTACCGGGGAGCTGTTTTTT. The chain couples TRBV29-1 to TRBJ2-2, with 7 nucleotides matching TRBD1. The CDR3 consists of 12 residues. V lost 5 bases, J lost 5 bases, and 2 bases stayed unmatched. Germline V gene data show CDR1 as SQVTM and CDR2 as ANQGSEA.

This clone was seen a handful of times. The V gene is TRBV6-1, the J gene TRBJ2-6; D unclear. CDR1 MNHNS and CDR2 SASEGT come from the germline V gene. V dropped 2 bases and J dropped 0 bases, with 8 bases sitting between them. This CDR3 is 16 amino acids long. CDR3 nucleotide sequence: TGTGCCAGCAGTGAACTGGTGGGCTCTGGGGCCAACGTCCTGACTTTC. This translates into CASSELVGSGANVLTF.

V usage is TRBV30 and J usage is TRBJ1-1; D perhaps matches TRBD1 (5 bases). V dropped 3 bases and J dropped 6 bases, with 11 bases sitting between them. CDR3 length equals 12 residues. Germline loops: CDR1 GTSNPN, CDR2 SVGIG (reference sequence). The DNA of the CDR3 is TGTGCCTGGAGCGACGACAGACCTGAAGCTTTCTTT. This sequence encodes CAWSDDRPEAFF.

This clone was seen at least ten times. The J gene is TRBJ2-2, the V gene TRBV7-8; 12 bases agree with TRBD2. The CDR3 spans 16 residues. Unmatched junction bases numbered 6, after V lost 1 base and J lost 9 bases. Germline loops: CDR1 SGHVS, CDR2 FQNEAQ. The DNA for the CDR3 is TGTGCCAGCAGCTTAGTGACTAGCGGGAGTTCCTGGGAGCTGTTTTTT. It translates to CASSLVTSGSSWELFF.

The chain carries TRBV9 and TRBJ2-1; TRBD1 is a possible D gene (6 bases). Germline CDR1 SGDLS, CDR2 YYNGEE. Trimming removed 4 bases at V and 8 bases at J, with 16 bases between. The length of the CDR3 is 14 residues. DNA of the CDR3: TGTGCCAGCAGCCCCGGGACAAGTCCCCATGAGCAGTTCTTC. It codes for CASSPGTSPHEQFF. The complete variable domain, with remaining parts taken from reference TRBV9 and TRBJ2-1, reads DSGVTQTPKHLITATGQRVTLRCSPRSGDLSVYWYQQSLDQGLQFLIQYYNGEERAKGNILERFSAQQFPDLHSELNLSSLELGDSALYFCASSPGTSPHEQFFGPGTRLTVL.

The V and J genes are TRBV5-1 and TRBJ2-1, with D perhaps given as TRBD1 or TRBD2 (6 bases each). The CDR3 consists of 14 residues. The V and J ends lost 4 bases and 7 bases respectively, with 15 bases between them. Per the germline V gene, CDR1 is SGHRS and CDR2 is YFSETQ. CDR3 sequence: CASSPLGGTNEQFF. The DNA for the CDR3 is TGCGCCAGCAGCCCACTAGGGGGGACGAATGAGCAGTTCTTC.

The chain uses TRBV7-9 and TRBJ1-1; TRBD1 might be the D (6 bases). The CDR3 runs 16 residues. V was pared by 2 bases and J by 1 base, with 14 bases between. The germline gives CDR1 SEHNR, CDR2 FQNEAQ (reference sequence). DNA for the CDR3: TGTGCCAGCAGCTTATTTTCGGGGGCTTCGAACACTGAAGCTTTCTTT. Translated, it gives CASSLFSGASNTEAFF.